Described below is a single T cell receptor (beta chain) sequence and its context. Its specificity is not known. The CDR3 runs 15 residues. Germline V gives CDR1 MDHEN, CDR2 SYDVKM. Trimming removed 7 bases from V and 0 bases from J, with 16 bases in between. The data derive from a study of cytomegalovirus exposure and HLA in healthy donors. Overall study findings and caveats: It was reported that TCR beta sequences correctly inferred the HLA-A and HLA-B alleles for most subjects. Relative to the approximately 680-donor mean, N-insertions were reportedly fewer in an Asian-associated ancestry cluster in a later analysis. The study flagged around 150 TCR beta chains as cytomegalovirus-associated. The sole available immune exposure information was CMV serostatus.

The primer mix had 60 Vbeta and 13 Jbeta primers. Measured with immunoSEQ multiplex PCR; TCRdb has only the in-frame clones, and not every one. The sample records about 160,000 clones, more than 65% being singletons. This chain uses TRBV28 with TRBJ2-7, with a weak D call TRBD2 (6 bases). The sample taken for sequencing was PBMCs. This receptor was identified in a man aged 18 to 29 in good health and CMV-seropositive. The DNA for the CDR3 is TGTGCCAGCACCTCTGGGGGAGGACCCTCCTACGAGCAGTACTTC. It is translated as CASTSGGGPSYEQYF.